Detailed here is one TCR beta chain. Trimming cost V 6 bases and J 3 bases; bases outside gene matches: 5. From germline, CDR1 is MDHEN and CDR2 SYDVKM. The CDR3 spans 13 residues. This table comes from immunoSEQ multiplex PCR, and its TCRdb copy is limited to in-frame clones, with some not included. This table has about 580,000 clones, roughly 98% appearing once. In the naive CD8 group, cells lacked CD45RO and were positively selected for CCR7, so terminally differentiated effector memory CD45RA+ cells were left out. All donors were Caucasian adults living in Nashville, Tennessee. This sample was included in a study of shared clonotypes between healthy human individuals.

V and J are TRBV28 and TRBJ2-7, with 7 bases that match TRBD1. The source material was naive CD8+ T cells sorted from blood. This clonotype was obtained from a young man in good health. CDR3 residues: CASRPRDSYEQYF. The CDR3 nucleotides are TGTGCCAGCAGACCCCGGGACAGCTACGAGCAGTACTTC.